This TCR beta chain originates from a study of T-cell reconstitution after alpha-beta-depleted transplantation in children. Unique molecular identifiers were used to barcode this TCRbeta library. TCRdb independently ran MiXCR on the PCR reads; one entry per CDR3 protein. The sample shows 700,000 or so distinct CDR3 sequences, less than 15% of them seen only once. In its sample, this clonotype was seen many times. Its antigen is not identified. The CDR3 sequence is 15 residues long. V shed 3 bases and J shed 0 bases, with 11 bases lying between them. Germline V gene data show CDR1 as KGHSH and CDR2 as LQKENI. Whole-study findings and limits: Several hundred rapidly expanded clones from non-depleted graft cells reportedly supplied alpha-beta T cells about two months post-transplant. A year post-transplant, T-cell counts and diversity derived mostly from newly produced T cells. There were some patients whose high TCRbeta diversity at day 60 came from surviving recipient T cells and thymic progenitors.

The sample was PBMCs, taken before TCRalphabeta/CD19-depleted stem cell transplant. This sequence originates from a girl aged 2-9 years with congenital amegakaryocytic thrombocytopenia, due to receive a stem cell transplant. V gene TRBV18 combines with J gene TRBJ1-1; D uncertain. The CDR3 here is CASSPAAYMNTEAFF. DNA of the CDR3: TGTGCCAGCTCACCGGCAGCTTACATGAACACTGAAGCTTTCTTT.